The clone carrying this TCR beta chain was seen more than once but under ten times. Its antigen is undetermined. The data derive from a study of OX40 agonist ivuxolimab in advanced cancers. Study-wide background: Patients received ivuxolimab, an agonistic anti-OX40 (CD134) antibody. At approximately 83% male, the cohort had a mean age of about 55 years, ranging from roughly 23 to 80. Partial response was recorded in three patients: one hepatocellular carcinoma and two cutaneous melanoma cases. Points from the study as a whole: Researchers did not establish what antigens the expanded peripheral T cells target.

Between the trimmed V and J ends, which lost 0 bases and 4 bases, there was a span of 11 bases. CDR1 is SGHRS, CDR2 YFSETQ, per germline. The CDR3 spans 14 residues. Assay used: immunoSEQ multiplex PCR; TCRdb lists only in-frame clones, some missing. The table has about 61,000 clones, about 88% seen once; the top ten hold around 0.6%. The chain combines TRBV5-1 with TRBJ2-7; D is unclear. The specimen was CD4+ or CD8+ T cells sorted from blood, collected in a trial of the OX40 agonist ivuxolimab. The sequence derives from an adult with an advanced solid tumor such as melanoma, head and neck, liver or kidney cancer. CDR3: CASSLEGRLYEQYF. CDR3 sequence (DNA): TGCGCCAGCAGCTTGGAGGGCAGGCTGTACGAGCAGTACTTC.